The present TCR beta chain was sequenced within a study of long-term antiretroviral therapy in people with HIV. Findings of the study overall: CDR3 lengths in HIV samples spanned a narrower range than controls.

The run of the v3.0 immunoSEQ assay was at survey level. In sequencing, roughly 40,000-50,000 T-cell genomes per sample were targeted. Clones were read by immunoSEQ multiplex PCR, and TCRdb kept only the in-frame ones, dropping some. This table has under 20,000 clones, around three quarters appearing once. V was cut by 0 bases and J by 3 bases, with 9 bases left in between. The CDR3 runs 14 residues. Per germline, CDR1 LGHNA and CDR2 YSLEER. This clone occurred once. The antigen is undetermined. Sequenced material: unsorted PBMCs, taken 2.3 years after starting antiretroviral therapy. The chain is built from TRBV4-3 and TRBJ2-7, with TRBD1 as a possible D gene (5 bases). The receptor was isolated from a woman between 40 and 50 years old with HIV. CDR3 in DNA: TGCGCCAGCAGCCAAGATAGGGGCTTCTACGAGCAGTACTTC. Encoded protein: CASSQDRGFYEQYF.